The 21 T cell receptor beta chains below all came from one sample that was sequenced in a study of blood T cells in healthy people across ages. For the second PCR, which ran for roughly 6 to 11 cycles, a sample-barcoded 5' primer and a J-beta primer mix were used. TCRdb re-analysed the 5' RACE reads in MiXCR, keeping a single row per CDR3 protein. Counted here are hundreds of thousands of distinct CDR3 sequences, under 30% occurring once; the ten biggest clones make up just over 8.5%. These same data were also listed under a study on T cells of mothers and their children.

Source material: blood. The receptor source for this set is a boy aged 5-17 years in good health.

This clonotype was recorded a few times. V and J are TRBV15 and TRBJ2-3; a weak D match, TRBD1 (5 bases). V was clipped by 6 bases and J by 2 bases, with 15 bases between them. Germline V gene sequence: CDR1 LNHNV, CDR2 YYDKDF (reference sequence). The CDR3 contains 15 residues. The CDR3 DNA follows: TGTGCCACCAGGATGAAGAGACAGACCACAGATACGCAGTATTTT. Protein sequence: CATRMKRQTTDTQYF.

This clonotype was counted a few times. The chain couples TRBV5-1 to TRBJ2-7; D might be TRBD1 (5 bases). V was cut by 4 bases and J by 2 bases, with 16 bases left in between. The CDR3 has 15 residues. CDR1 and CDR2 from the germline V gene are SGHRS and YFSETQ. This chain's CDR3 is CASSTGRVFPYEQYF. CDR3 DNA sequence: TGCGCCAGCAGCACCGGCAGGGTGTTTCCCTACGAGCAGTACTTC.

The chain combines TRBV7-2 with TRBJ2-1; 10 nucleotides match TRBD1. The DNA end lines up better with TRBJ2-7; the J call may be wrong. The CDR3 spans 15 residues. CDR1 SGHTA and CDR2 FQGNSA come from the germline V gene. The CDR3: CASSKGRTGGYEQYF. In DNA, the CDR3 is TGTGCCAGCAGCAAGGGAAGGACAGGGGGCTACGAGCAGTACTTC.

This clonotype was found a few times. V and J are TRBV3-1 and TRBJ1-1; tentative D call: TRBD1 (5 bases). The V end lost 1 base, the J end lost 5 bases, and 11 bases lay between the germline ends. CDR3 length equals 14 residues. The V gene's germline CDR1 is LGHDT and CDR2 YNNKEL (reference sequence). CDR3 loop: CASSQVPGETEAFF. The DNA of the CDR3 is TGTGCCAGCAGCCAAGTCCCGGGGGAGACTGAAGCTTTCTTT.

The rearrangement uses TRBV11-2 and TRBJ2-5, with a weak D call TRBD1 (5 bases). The J call may be wrong; the DNA end is better matched by TRBJ2-7. Germline CDR1 is SGHAT and CDR2 is FQNNGV. The CDR3 totals 14 residues. Here the CDR3 DNA reads TGTGCCAGCAGCTCGACCTTAGCAGGGTACGAGCAGTACTTC. Amino acid sequence: CASSSTLAGYEQYF.

This clonotype was counted only a few times. J is TRBJ2-3 and V is TRBV4-1; 10 nucleotides match TRBD1. CDR1 MGHRA and CDR2 YSYEKL come from the germline V gene. J was trimmed by 2 bases and V by 4 bases; bases with no gene match: 3. This CDR3 contains 15 residues. CDR3 bases: TGCGCCAGCAGCCCGGGACAGGGGAACACAGATACGCAGTATTTT. It codes for CASSPGQGNTDTQYF.

J is TRBJ2-7 and V is TRBV5-1; 8 bases are a match to TRBD2. CDR1 is SGHRS, CDR2 YFSETQ, per germline. Trimming took 3 bases from V and 6 from J; bases not matched to a gene: 8. There are 14 residues in the CDR3. CDR3 protein: CASSSLGLVGEQYF. The DNA for the CDR3 is TGCGCCAGCAGCTCCTTGGGACTAGTCGGCGAGCAGTACTTC.

This clonotype appeared a few times. The J gene is TRBJ2-1, the V gene TRBV6-2 or TRBV6-3; TRBD2 might be the D (5 bases). Trimming shortened V by 1 base and J by 4 bases, and 11 bases separated the two germline ends. This CDR3 has 15 residues. Germline V lookup: CDR1 MNHEY, CDR2 SVGEGT. The CDR3 loop reads CASSYLVASYNEQFF. Written as DNA, the CDR3 is TGTGCCAGCAGTTACTTGGTAGCGTCGTACAATGAGCAGTTCTTC.

The chain uses TRBV5-1 and TRBJ2-3; D gene uncertain. This CDR3 comprises 17 residues. V was cut by 0 bases and J by 0 bases, with 14 bases left in between. Germline-derived CDR1 and CDR2 are SGHRS and YFSETQ. The CDR3 here is CASSLVRTKISTDTQYF. CDR3 coding DNA: TGCGCCAGCAGCTTGGTGAGGACGAAGATTAGCACAGATACGCAGTATTTT.

This clonotype was recorded a few times. This chain connects TRBV4-3 to TRBJ2-5, with D maybe TRBD1 (6 bases). The CDR3 runs 17 residues. CDR1 and CDR2 (germline): LGHNA, YSLEER. Trimming took off 0 bases at V and 3 bases at J, with 17 bases between the two ends. CDR3 protein: CASSQEELGRGKETQYF. CDR3 sequence (DNA): TGCGCCAGCAGCCAAGAAGAGCTCGGCAGGGGTAAAGAGACCCAGTACTTC.

The sample holds a few counts of this clonotype. The chain joins TRBV29-1 to TRBJ1-2; D uncertain. The CDR3 loop spans 12 amino acids. V was pared by 0 bases and J by 8 bases, with 10 bases between. Germline lookup yields CDR1 SQVTM and CDR2 ANQGSEA. This chain's CDR3 is CSVEEGMEGYTF. The CDR3 DNA sequence: TGCAGCGTTGAAGAGGGTATGGAAGGCTACACCTTC.

This CDR3 reads CASSLAVEAYEQYF. The CDR3 nucleotides read TGTGCCAGCAGCTTAGCAGTTGAGGCCTACGAGCAGTACTTC. J is TRBJ2-7 and V is TRBV7-2, with D unclear. V lost 0 bases to trimming and J lost 2 bases, with 8 bases between them. The CDR3 runs 14 residues. Germline values: CDR1 SGHTA, CDR2 FQGNSA.

This clonotype showed up just a few times. The CDR3 nucleotides read TGTGCCAGCAGTTTGTTGGGGGGGAACTACGAGCAGTACTTC. Translation gives CASSLLGGNYEQYF. The chain couples TRBV27 to TRBJ2-7, with 7 bases lining up with TRBD2. The J segment lost 3 bases and the V segment lost 3 bases, leaving 5 bases of the junction unmatched. Germline V CDR1 and CDR2: MNHEY, SMNVEV (reference sequence). There are 14 residues in the CDR3.

A single count supports this clonotype. This sequence joins TRBV6-2 or TRBV6-3 and TRBJ1-1; 8 bases map to TRBD1. The CDR3 is 14 amino acids. The J segment lost 6 bases and the V segment lost 5 bases, leaving 8 bases of the junction unmatched. CDR1 is MNHEY, CDR2 SVGEGT, per germline. CDR3 in DNA: TGTGCCAGCAGTCCATCTCAGGGGGCGGCTGAAGCTTTCTTT. Encoded protein: CASSPSQGAAEAFF.

J is TRBJ2-3 and V is TRBV7-2, with TRBD2 matching over 10 bases. From germline, CDR1 is SGHTA and CDR2 FQGNSA. The CDR3 sequence is 16 residues long. With 4 bases clipped from V and 4 bases from J, the junction kept 8 bases outside the gene matches. This CDR3 is CASSSKREGASDTQYF. For the CDR3, the DNA is TGTGCCAGCAGCTCCAAGCGGGAGGGGGCGTCAGATACGCAGTATTTT.

CDR3 sequence: CAISESGQGAIANIQYF. The CDR3 region has the DNA TGTGCCATCAGTGAGTCGGGACAGGGGGCTATCGCGAACATTCAGTACTTC. V is TRBV10-3 and J is TRBJ2-4; 12 bases are a match to TRBD1. Germline trimming cut 0 bases from V and 7 bases from J; bases unmatched to any gene: 7. Germline-derived CDR1 and CDR2 are ENHRY and SYGVKD. The CDR3 covers 17 residues.

This clonotype was observed many times. This CDR3 reads CSATHWAQETQYF. Written as DNA, the CDR3 is TGCAGTGCTACGCACTGGGCCCAAGAGACCCAGTACTTC. The chain carries TRBV20-1 and TRBJ2-5; D gene ambiguous. The CDR3 has 13 residues. Trimming cost V 4 bases and J 1 base, with 10 bases left between them. Looked up from germline, CDR1 is DFQATT and CDR2 is SNEGSKA (reference sequence).

As for this clonotype: This could be a read error, since a much larger clone is one nucleotide away. The chain recombines TRBV11-2 with TRBJ2-5; D gene ambiguous. CDR3 size: 15 residues. Germline V gives CDR1 SGHAT, CDR2 FQNNGV. This CDR3 reads CASSLDPSFAETRYF. CDR3 coding DNA: TGTGCCAGCAGCTTAGACCCTAGTTTTGCAGAGACCCGGTACTTC. Full variable domain (missing parts from reference TRBV11-2 and TRBJ2-5): EAGVAQSPRYKIIEKRQSVAFWCNPISGHATLYWYQQILGQGPKLLIQFQNNGVVDDSQLPKDRFSAERLKGVDSTLKIQPAKLEDSAVYLCASSLDPSFAETRYFGPGTRLLVL.

This clonotype was seen a handful of times. The J gene is TRBJ2-4, the V gene TRBV2; D possibly corresponds to TRBD2 (6 bases). Germline V gives CDR1 SNHLY, CDR2 FYNNEI. CDR3 length: 15 amino acids. V was trimmed by 7 bases and J by 0 bases, leaving 13 bases between them. The CDR3 loop is CASTRQGLAKNIQYF. The CDR3 coding sequence is TGTGCCAGCACTCGGCAGGGACTAGCCAAAAACATTCAGTACTTC.

This clonotype was seen only a few times. The CDR3 sequence: CASSVTRRLAGGLEQYF. The DNA for the CDR3 is TGCGCCAGCAGTGTAACCCGGCGACTAGCGGGAGGCCTCGAGCAGTACTTC. The chain employs TRBV10-2 and TRBJ2-7, with TRBD2 matching 13 bases. Germline V gene lookup returns CDR1 WSHSY and CDR2 SAAADI. V lost 4 bases and J lost 6; bases outside the gene matches: 12. The CDR3 is made up of 17 amino acids.

This clonotype was seen more than once but under ten times. This chain joins TRBV6-2 or TRBV6-3 and TRBJ2-5; TRBD2 agrees at 10 bases. Losses at the gene ends were 8 bases for V and 0 bases for J; bases not matched to a gene: 3. Germline-derived CDR1 and CDR2 are MNHEY and SVGEGT. The CDR3 consists of 14 residues. The CDR3 coding sequence is TGTGCCAGCGAGGGGACTAGCGACCAAGAGACCCAGTACTTC. It specifies CASEGTSDQETQYF.